These 20 T cell receptor beta chains originate from one sample sequenced in a study of cytomegalovirus exposure and HLA in healthy donors. 13 Jbeta primers and 60 Vbeta primers were used for the PCR. The method was immunoSEQ multiplex PCR; TCRdb's version includes in-frame clones alone and lacks a portion of them. The sample consists of 100,000 to 150,000 clones, around 85% of them appearing once. The sequenced sample was PBMCs. All receptors come from a young man in good health and CMV-seropositive.

In its sample, this clone was seen a few times. This chain uses TRBV4-3 with TRBJ1-4; D may be TRBD1 (6 bases). CDR1 LGHNA and CDR2 YSLEER come from the germline V gene. The CDR3 totals 14 residues. V gave up 3 bases and J gave up 4 bases, with 9 bases separating them. DNA for the CDR3: TGCGCCAGCAGCCAGGGGGCGAATAATGAAAAACTGTTTTTT. This gives the protein CASSQGANNEKLFF.

The V call is TRBV5-1, the J call TRBJ2-7; possibly TRBD1 for D (6 bases). Per germline, CDR1 SGHRS and CDR2 YFSETQ. V was trimmed by 0 bases and J by 6 bases, leaving 16 bases between them. The CDR3 length is 15 residues. The CDR3 bases are TGCGCCAGCAGCTTGGCCGTACAGGGTTCGGGCGAGCAGTACTTC. Its translation: CASSLAVQGSGEQYF.

The chain links TRBV6-5 to TRBJ2-7; TRBD2 matches 12 bases. The ends lost 4 bases at V and 5 bases at J; junction bases unmatched: 6. Germline V gene data show CDR1 as MNHEY and CDR2 as SVGAGI. This CDR3 is 15 amino acids long. CDR3 bases: TGTGCCAGCAGTTGGGCTAGCGGGAGGGTAAACGAGCAGTACTTC. It yields the protein CASSWASGRVNEQYF.

The chain links TRBV18 to TRBJ1-1, with D possibly TRBD1 on 6 matching bases. CDR3 length equals 14 residues. V lost 3 bases and J lost 1, with 9 bases in between. Germline CDR1 and CDR2: KGHSH and LQKENI. The CDR3 nucleotides read TGTGCCAGCTCACCTCCGACAGGGAACACTGAAGCTTTCTTT. This encodes CASSPPTGNTEAFF. The full variable domain, completed using reference TRBV18 and TRBJ1-1, is NAGVMQNPRHLVRRRGQEARLRCSPMKGHSHVYWYRQLPEEGLKFMVYLQKENIIDESGMPKERFSAEFPKEGPSILRIQQVVRGDSAAYFCASSPPTGNTEAFFGQGTRLTVV.

The J gene is TRBJ1-2, the V gene TRBV19; D may be TRBD1 (6 bases). V lost 3 bases to trimming and J lost 4 bases, with 12 bases between them. CDR3 length equals 14 residues. Germline CDR1 reads LNHDA; CDR2 reads SQIVND (reference sequence). CDR3 DNA: TGTGCCAGTAGTATGAGGCTACAGGGCTATGGCTACACCTTC. Its translation: CASSMRLQGYGYTF.

The gene calls are TRBV7-2 and TRBJ2-2, with 9 nucleotides matching TRBD2. The V gene's germline CDR1 is SGHTA and CDR2 FQGNSA. V trimming: 4 bases; J trimming: 8 bases; junction bases outside the gene matches: 14. The CDR3 runs 17 residues. Written as DNA, the CDR3 is TGTGCCAGCAGCTATCCGGGGGCTAGCGGGATAAGGGGGGAGCTGTTTTTT. The encoded protein is CASSYPGASGIRGELFF.

J is TRBJ2-5 and V is TRBV4-3, with D perhaps TRBD1 (6 bases). This CDR3 has 16 residues. In germline, CDR1 is LGHNA, CDR2 YSLEER. V was cut by 0 bases and J by 1 base, with 12 bases left in between. CDR3 loop: CASSQDRTAIQETQYF. CDR3 DNA: TGCGCCAGCAGCCAAGACCGGACAGCGATCCAAGAGACCCAGTACTTC.

The J gene is TRBJ2-7, the V gene TRBV5-1; TRBD1 is a possible D gene (5 bases). Looked up from germline, CDR1 is SGHRS and CDR2 is YFSETQ. Trimming stripped 0 bases from V and 3 bases from J, with 10 bases between. There are 14 residues in the CDR3. The CDR3 sequence is CASSLGTSNYEQYF. Written as DNA, the CDR3 is TGCGCCAGCAGCTTGGGGACATCGAACTACGAGCAGTACTTC.

The genes are TRBV14 and TRBJ1-4, with D maybe TRBD1 (5 bases). V lost 2 bases and J lost 4, with 11 bases in between. Germline-derived CDR1 and CDR2 are SGHDN and FVKESK. The CDR3 extends over 15 amino acids. The CDR3 sequence is CASSQTGTRNEKLFF. Written as DNA, the CDR3 is TGTGCCAGCAGCCAAACCGGGACTCGTAATGAAAAACTGTTTTTT.

This rearrangement joins TRBV5-1 to TRBJ2-1, with D hard to call. This CDR3 region has 13 residues. V lost 0 bases to trimming and J lost 5 bases, with 6 bases between them. Germline loops: CDR1 SGHRS, CDR2 YFSETQ. In DNA, the CDR3 is TGCGCCAGCAGCTTGGACATAAACAATGAGCAGTTCTTC. The encoded protein is CASSLDINNEQFF. Complete variable domain (other parts from reference TRBV5-1 and TRBJ2-1): KAGVTQTPRYLIKTRGQQVTLSCSPISGHRSVSWYQQTPGQGLQFLFEYFSETQRNKGNFPGRFSGRQFSNSRSEMNVSTLELGDSALYLCASSLDINNEQFFGPGTRLTVL.

This chain connects TRBV6-6 to TRBJ1-1, with no clear D. This CDR3 has 14 amino acids. Trimming shortened V by 0 bases and J by 4 bases, and 9 bases separated the two germline ends. Germline V gene lookup returns CDR1 MNHNY and CDR2 SVGAGI (reference sequence). The CDR3 nucleotides are TGTGCCAGCAGTTACTCACTCGGTGGCACTGAAGCTTTCTTT. Protein: CASSYSLGGTEAFF.

There are a few counts of this clone. This chain uses TRBV7-4 with TRBJ2-3, with 7 bases aligning to TRBD1. The germline V gene encodes CDR1 SGHVT and CDR2 SQSDAQ. The CDR3 sequence is 17 residues long. Trimming at V came to 5 bases and at J to 0 bases, leaving 11 bases not matched to a gene. The chain's CDR3 is CASSPRDRQSSTDTQYF. Written as DNA, the CDR3 is TGTGCCAGCAGCCCCCGGGACAGACAATCTAGCACAGATACGCAGTATTTT. The entire variable domain, with the rest obtained from reference TRBV7-4 and TRBJ2-3, is as follows: GAGVSQSPRYKVAKRGRDVALRCDSISGHVTLYWYRQTLGQGSEVLTYSQSDAQRDKSGRPSGRFSAERPERSVSTLKIQRTEQGDSAVYLCASSPRDRQSSTDTQYFGPGTRLTVL.

This clone has a single count. The chain combines TRBV23-1 with TRBJ2-6, with D perhaps matching TRBD1 (5 bases). TRBV23-1 falls under the ORF class, with uncertain function. The CDR3 length is 20 residues. V was clipped by 4 bases and J by 1 base, with 23 bases between them. The CDR3 DNA follows: TGCGCCAGCAGTCGCCGCGGCGGTCAGGGATGTGGGTCTGGGGCCAACGTCCTGACTTTC. This codes for CASSRRGGQGCGSGANVLTF.

This clone was seen only a few times. The chain joins TRBV30 to TRBJ1-4; no definite D call. V gave up 4 bases and J gave up 8 bases, with 14 bases separating them. Germline V gene sequence: CDR1 GTSNPN, CDR2 SVGIG (reference sequence). The CDR3 has 13 residues. DNA of the CDR3: TGTGCCTGGATGACCCCTACGGGGGAAAAACTGTTTTTT. Translating gives CAWMTPTGEKLFF.

Concerning this clone itself: An end of the junction differs from the germline gene, which may be a read error. The sample holds other DNA sequences that translate to the same CDR3. J is TRBJ1-5 and V is TRBV27; no clear D. The CDR3 has 14 amino acids. Germline V lookup: CDR1 MNHEY, CDR2 SMNVEV (reference sequence). CDR3 bases: TGTGCCAGCAGCTTATCGCTCGGGGATCAGCCCCAGCATTTT. Translating it yields CASSLSLGDQPQHF.

The chain has TRBV5-1 and TRBJ2-6; 7 bases line up with TRBD2. The trim removed 4 bases at V and 3 bases at J, leaving 4 bases unmatched. The V gene's germline CDR1 is SGHRS and CDR2 YFSETQ. The CDR3 is 15 residues long. The CDR3 DNA reads TGCGCCAGCAGCCGGGGGGTCTTTGGGGCCAACGTCCTGACTTTC. It translates to CASSRGVFGANVLTF. Based on the CDR3 plus reference TRBV5-1 and TRBJ2-6, the full variable domain is KAGVTQTPRYLIKTRGQQVTLSCSPISGHRSVSWYQQTPGQGLQFLFEYFSETQRNKGNFPGRFSGRQFSNSRSEMNVSTLELGDSALYLCASSRGVFGANVLTFGAGSRLTVL.

The chain is built from TRBV6-1 and TRBJ2-2; 8 positions match TRBD1. In germline, CDR1 is MNHNS, CDR2 SASEGT. CDR3 length equals 13 residues. Germline trimming cut 6 bases from V and 6 bases from J; bases unmatched to any gene: 3. The CDR3 DNA reads as TGTGCCAGCAGGGACAGGGACCCCGGGGAGCTGTTTTTT. Its protein product is CASRDRDPGELFF.

The chain has TRBV5-4 and TRBJ2-7; a weak D match, TRBD2 (5 bases). Germline CDR1 is SGHNT and CDR2 is YYREEE (reference sequence). V dropped 4 bases and J dropped 7 bases, with 12 bases sitting between them. This CDR3 contains 12 residues. Here the CDR3 reads CASSPGVGEQYF. Written as DNA, the CDR3 is TGTGCCAGCAGCCCCGGGGTGGGAGAGCAGTACTTC.

The genes are TRBV5-6 and TRBJ2-3; D gene unclear. V lost 6 bases and J 0 bases, leaving 14 bases between the germline ends. The length of the CDR3 is 15 residues. Germline lookup yields CDR1 SGHDT and CDR2 YYEEEE. CDR3 amino acids: CASTPWATSTDTQYF. The CDR3 DNA is TGTGCCAGCACCCCTTGGGCTACTAGCACAGATACGCAGTATTTT. Complete variable domain (other parts from reference TRBV5-6 and TRBJ2-3): DAGVTQSPTHLIKTRGQQVTLRCSPKSGHDTVSWYQQALGQGPQFIFQYYEEEERQRGNFPDRFSGHQFPNYSSELNVNALLLGDSALYLCASTPWATSTDTQYFGPGTRLTVL.

This sequence joins TRBV11-2 and TRBJ2-5; 8 nucleotides agree with TRBD1. Germline V lookup: CDR1 SGHAT, CDR2 FQNNGV. J gave up 4 bases and V 3 bases, and 7 bases lay outside the gene matches. CDR3 size: 15 residues. The CDR3 region is CASSFDRGLRETQYF. DNA of the CDR3: TGTGCCAGCAGCTTCGACAGGGGCCTGCGAGAGACCCAGTACTTC.